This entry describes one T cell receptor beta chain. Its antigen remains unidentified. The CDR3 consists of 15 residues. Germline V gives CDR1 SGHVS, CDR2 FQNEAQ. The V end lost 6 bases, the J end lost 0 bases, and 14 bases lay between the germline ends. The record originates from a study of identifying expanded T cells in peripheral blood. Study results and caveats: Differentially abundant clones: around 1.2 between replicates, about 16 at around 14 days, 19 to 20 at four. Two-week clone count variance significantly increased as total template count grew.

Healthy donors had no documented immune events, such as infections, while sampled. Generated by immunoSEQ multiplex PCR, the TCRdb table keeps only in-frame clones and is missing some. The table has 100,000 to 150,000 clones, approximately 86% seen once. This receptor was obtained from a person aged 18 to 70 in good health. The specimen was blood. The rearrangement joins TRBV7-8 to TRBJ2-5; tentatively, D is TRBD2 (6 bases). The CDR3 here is CASSLAGRHQETQYF. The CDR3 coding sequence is TGTGCCAGCAGTCTGGCGGGACGCCACCAAGAGACCCAGTACTTC.